This TCR beta chain appears in the sequencing data of a study of cytomegalovirus exposure and HLA in healthy donors. With 1 base removed from V and 0 bases from J, the gap between germline ends came to 3 bases. Germline values: CDR1 LNHNV, CDR2 YYDKDF (reference sequence). CDR3 length equals 13 residues. With 60 Vbeta and 13 Jbeta primers, the PCR was carried out. The assay was immunoSEQ multiplex PCR, and TCRdb's table has in-frame clones only and misses some. The sample consists of fewer than 150,000 clones, about 78% of them appearing once. The chain has TRBV15 and TRBJ1-1; unclear D gene. Sequencing input: PBMCs. This clonotype originated in a middle-aged woman in good health and CMV-seropositive. Written as DNA, the CDR3 is TGTGCCACCAGCAGAGCGGTGAACACTGAAGCTTTCTTT. Amino acids: CATSRAVNTEAFF.